The present T cell receptor (beta chain) was sequenced within a study of response to subunit inactivated influenza vaccine. This clonotype was seen a handful of times. TCRdb processed the RT-PCR reads anew with MiXCR; each CDR3 protein has one entry. The sample holds fewer than 200,000 distinct CDR3 sequences, 7.5% to 10% seen once. Trimming took 0 bases from V and 2 from J, leaving 13 bases between them. Germline V gene lookup returns CDR1 SGHTS and CDR2 YDEGEE. The CDR3 runs to 16 residues. This TCR was recovered from a man in his fifties who received an inactivated influenza vaccine. This specimen was non-naive T cells sorted from PBMCs, taken on the day of vaccination. The gene calls are TRBV5-8 and TRBJ2-3, with D possibly TRBD1 on 5 matching bases. CDR3 region: CASSLEQVSYTDTQYF. CDR3 nucleotides: TGTGCCAGCAGCTTGGAACAGGTCTCCTACACAGATACGCAGTATTTT.